This section outlines one T cell receptor (beta chain) sequence together with its context. The sample is drawn from a study of early T cells in non-severe SARS-CoV-2 infection. Study details: Unpaired chains resulted from sequencing bulk RNA of unsorted whole blood.

The CDR3 has 17 amino acids. The ends lost 6 bases at V and 1 base at J; junction bases unmatched: 13. In germline, CDR1 is DFQATT, CDR2 SNEGSKA (reference sequence). Unique molecular identifiers were added to individual cDNA molecules. TCRdb processed the 5' RACE reads anew with MiXCR; each CDR3 protein has one entry. This table has over 50,000 distinct CDR3 sequences, roughly a tenth appearing once. The specimen was whole blood. The clonotype was recovered from an adult who was a healthcare worker with PCR-confirmed SARS-CoV-2 infection or an uninfected control (not recorded which). J is TRBJ2-5 and V is TRBV20-1; 11 nucleotides match TRBD2. CDR3 nucleotides: TGCAGTGCCAACCCCCCTCGACTAGCGGGGCGCCAAGAGACCCAGTACTTC. Its protein is CSANPPRLAGRQETQYF.